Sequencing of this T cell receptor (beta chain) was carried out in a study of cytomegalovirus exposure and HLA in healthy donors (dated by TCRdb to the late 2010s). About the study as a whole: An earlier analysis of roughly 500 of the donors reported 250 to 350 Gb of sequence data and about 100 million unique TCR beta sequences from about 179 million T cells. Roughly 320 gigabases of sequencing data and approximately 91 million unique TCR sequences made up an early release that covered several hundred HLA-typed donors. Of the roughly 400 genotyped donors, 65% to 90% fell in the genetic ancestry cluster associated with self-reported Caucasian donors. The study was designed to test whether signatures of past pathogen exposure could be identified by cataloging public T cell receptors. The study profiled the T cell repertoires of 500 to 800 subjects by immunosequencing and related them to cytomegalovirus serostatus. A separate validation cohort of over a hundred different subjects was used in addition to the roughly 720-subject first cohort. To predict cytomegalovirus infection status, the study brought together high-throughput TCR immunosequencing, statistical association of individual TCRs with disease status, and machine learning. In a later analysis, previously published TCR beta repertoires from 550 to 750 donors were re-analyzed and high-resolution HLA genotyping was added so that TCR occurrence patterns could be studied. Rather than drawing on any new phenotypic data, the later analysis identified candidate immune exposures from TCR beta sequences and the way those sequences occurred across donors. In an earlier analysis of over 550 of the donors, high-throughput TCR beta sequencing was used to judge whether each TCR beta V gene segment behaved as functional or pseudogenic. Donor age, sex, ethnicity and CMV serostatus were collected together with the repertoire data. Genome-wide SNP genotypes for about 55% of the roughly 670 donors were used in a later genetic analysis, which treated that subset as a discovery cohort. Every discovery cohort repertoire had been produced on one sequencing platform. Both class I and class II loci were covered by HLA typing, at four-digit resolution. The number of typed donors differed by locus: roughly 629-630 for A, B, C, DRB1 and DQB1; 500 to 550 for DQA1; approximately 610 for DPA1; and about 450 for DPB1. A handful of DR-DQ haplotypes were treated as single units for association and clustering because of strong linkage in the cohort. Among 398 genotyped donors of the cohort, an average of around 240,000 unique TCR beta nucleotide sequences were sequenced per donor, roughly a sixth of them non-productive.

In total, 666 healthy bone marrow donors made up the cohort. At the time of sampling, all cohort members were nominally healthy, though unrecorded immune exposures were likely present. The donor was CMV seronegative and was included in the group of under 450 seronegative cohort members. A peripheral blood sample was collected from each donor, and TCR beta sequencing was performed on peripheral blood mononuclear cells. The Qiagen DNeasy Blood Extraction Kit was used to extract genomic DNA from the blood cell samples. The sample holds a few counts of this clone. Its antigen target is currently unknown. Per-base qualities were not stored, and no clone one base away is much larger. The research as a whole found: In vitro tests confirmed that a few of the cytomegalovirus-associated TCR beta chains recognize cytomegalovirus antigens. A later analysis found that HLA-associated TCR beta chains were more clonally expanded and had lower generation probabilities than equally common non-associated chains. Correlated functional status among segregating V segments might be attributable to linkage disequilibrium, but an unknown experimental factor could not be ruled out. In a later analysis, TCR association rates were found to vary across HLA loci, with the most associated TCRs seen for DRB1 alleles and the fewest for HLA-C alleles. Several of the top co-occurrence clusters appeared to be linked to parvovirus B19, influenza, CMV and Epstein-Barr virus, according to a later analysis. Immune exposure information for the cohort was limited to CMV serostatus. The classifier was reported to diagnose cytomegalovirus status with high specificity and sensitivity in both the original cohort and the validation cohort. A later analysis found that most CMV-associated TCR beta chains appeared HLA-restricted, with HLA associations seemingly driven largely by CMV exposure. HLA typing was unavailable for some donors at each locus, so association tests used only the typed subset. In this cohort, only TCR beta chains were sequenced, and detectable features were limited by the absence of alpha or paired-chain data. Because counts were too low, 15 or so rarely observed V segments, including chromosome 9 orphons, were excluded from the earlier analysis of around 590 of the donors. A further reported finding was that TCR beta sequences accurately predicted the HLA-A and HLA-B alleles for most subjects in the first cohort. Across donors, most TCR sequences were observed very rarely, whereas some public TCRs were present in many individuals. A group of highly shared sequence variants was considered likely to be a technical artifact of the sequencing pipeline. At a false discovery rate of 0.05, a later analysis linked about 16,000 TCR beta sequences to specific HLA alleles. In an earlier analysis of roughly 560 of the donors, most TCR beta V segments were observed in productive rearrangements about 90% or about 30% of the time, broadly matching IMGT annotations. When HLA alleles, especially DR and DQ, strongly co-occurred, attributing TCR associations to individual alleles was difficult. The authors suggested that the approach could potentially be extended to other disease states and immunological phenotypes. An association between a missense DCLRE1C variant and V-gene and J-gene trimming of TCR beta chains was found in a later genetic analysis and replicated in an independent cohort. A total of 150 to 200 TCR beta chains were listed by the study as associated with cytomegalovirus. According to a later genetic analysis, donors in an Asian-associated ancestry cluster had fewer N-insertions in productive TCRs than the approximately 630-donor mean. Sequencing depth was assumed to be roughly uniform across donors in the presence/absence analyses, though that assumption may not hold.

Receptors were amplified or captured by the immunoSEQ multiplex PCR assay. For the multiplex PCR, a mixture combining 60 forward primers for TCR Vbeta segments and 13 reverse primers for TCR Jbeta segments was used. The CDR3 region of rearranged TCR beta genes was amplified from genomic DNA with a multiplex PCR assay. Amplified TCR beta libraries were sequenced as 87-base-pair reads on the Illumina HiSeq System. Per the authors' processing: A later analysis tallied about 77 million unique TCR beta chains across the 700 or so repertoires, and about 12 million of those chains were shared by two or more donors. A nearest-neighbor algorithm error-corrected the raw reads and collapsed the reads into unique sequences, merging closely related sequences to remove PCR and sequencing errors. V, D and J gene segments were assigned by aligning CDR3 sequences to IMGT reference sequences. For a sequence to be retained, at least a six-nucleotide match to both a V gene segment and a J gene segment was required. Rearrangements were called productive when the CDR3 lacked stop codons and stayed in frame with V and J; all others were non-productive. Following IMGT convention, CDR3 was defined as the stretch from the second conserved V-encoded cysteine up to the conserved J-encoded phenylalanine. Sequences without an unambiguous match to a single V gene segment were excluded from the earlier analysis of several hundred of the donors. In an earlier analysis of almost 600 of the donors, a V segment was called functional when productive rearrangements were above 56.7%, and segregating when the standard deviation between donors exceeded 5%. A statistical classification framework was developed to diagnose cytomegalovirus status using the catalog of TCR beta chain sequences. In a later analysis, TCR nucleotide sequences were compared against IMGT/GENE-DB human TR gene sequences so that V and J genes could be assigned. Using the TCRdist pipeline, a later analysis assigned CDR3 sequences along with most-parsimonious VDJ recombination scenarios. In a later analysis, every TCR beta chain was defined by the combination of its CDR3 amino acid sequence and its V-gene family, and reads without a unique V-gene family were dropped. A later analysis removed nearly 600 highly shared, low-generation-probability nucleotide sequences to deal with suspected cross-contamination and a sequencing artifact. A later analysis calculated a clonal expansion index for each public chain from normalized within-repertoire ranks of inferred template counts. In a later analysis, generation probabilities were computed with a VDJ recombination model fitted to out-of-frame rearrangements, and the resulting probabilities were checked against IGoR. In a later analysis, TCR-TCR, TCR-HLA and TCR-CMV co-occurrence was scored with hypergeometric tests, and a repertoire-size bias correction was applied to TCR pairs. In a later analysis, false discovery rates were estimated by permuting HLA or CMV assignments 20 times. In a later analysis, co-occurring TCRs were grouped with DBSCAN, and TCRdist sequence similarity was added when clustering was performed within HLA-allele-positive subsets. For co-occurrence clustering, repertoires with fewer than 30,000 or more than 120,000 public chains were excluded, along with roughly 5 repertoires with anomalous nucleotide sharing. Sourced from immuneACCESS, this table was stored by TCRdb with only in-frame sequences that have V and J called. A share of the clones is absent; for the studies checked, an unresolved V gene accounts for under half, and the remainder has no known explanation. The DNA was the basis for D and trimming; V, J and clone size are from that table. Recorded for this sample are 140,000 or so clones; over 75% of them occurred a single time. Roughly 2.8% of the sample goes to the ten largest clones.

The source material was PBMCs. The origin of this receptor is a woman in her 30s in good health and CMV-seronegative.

The CDR3: CASNPTGLGYEQYF. The DNA sequence is as follows: TGCGCCAGCAACCCGACAGGGTTAGGCTACGAGCAGTACTTC. Recombination linked TRBV5-1 to TRBJ2-7; the junction holds 7 bases that match TRBD1. CDR1 SGHRS and CDR2 YFSETQ were looked up in the germline V gene. The CDR3 goes from the cysteine to the phenylalanine over 14 residues. Here the CDR3 DNA is all that survives: 42 bases in frame from base 1. V and J are trimmed by 6 bases and 3 bases, and the gene matches miss 9 bases of the junction.